The T cell receptor beta chain under discussion was sequenced for a study of shared clonotypes between healthy human individuals. Study conclusions and caveats: Unshared clonotypes carried lower generation probabilities than those common to all four donors. Naive CD4 clonotype sharing across a handful of donors was around 5%.

The donor population consisted of healthy HIV-negative adults with no recent acute infections or vaccinations. Investigators divided CD4+ cells into CD45RA+ naive and CD45RA-negative memory subsets. On this clone: Its cognate antigen is unknown.

CDR1 GTSNPN and CDR2 SVGIG come from the germline V gene (reference sequence). There are 12 residues in the CDR3. Trimming stripped 5 bases from V and 7 bases from J, with 14 bases between. Data came from immunoSEQ multiplex PCR; TCRdb stores just in-frame clones and leaves some out. The data hold 2.3 million or so clones, with approximately 93% observed a single time. The V gene is TRBV30, the J gene TRBJ1-2; possible D gene TRBD1, 5 bases. Material for sequencing was naive CD4+ T cells from PBMCs. Regarding subset: CD45RA+ positively selected. This sequence was found in a man between 18 and 29 years old in good health. Some clones in this sample may be carry-over from other donors' samples. The CDR3 DNA sequence: TGTGCCTGGGGACCGGGACTCGGTGGCTACACCTTC. Translating gives CAWGPGLGGYTF.